The source of this T cell receptor beta chain is a study of CD8 T cells in ankylosing spondylitis. This clonotype was observed a few times. Each CDR3 protein is one row after TCRdb ran MiXCR on the 5' RACE reads. Among some 290,000 distinct CDR3 sequences listed, about 20% were seen once. The CDR3 sequence is 15 residues long. The V end was cut by 4 bases, the J end by 0 bases, with 13 bases between. Germline CDR1 reads SGDLS; CDR2 reads YYNGEE. The sample comprised blood, either unsorted or a sorted T cell fraction (not recorded which). The clonotype was recovered from a male donor with ankylosing spondylitis or in good health (not recorded which). The V call is TRBV9, the J call TRBJ1-1, with D unresolved. In DNA form, the CDR3 reads TGTGCCAGCAGCTCCCGGGGAGGGATGAACACTGAAGCTTTCTTT. Amino acid sequence: CASSSRGGMNTEAFF.